This T cell receptor beta chain was observed in a study of blood T cell repertoires in COVID-19. At the level of the study: Acute and convalescent COVID-19 samples came from the United States, Italy and Spain. The cDNA or gDNA used as material had been derived from T cells, B-cell-depleted T cells, or PBMCs.

The CDR3 length is 15 residues. The germline CDR1 and CDR2 sequences are LGHDT and YNNKEL (reference sequence). J lost 2 bases, V lost 1 base, and 3 bases had no gene match. The data were produced by immunoSEQ multiplex PCR, yet TCRdb's version contains in-frame clones alone and is incomplete. Of approximately 160,000 clones in the sample, more than 85% were seen once. Participant ages covered 18 to 89 years across 24 US areas. Cohort 3 donors counted as recovered after two negative PCRs, clearance, or resolved symptoms. The source is a woman in her 50s who had recovered from COVID-19. The sequencing sample was made of PBMCs or T cells enriched from blood (not recorded which). The chain employs TRBV3-1 (or the pseudogene TRBV3-2) and TRBJ2-7; TRBD2 matches 9 bases. CDR3 nucleotide sequence: TGTGCCAGCAGCCAAGGACTAGCGGATACCTACGAGCAGTACTTC. Residues: CASSQGLADTYEQYF.